The source of this T cell receptor beta chain is a study of PD-L1 blockade in urothelial cancer. Study as a whole: The patients had undergone anywhere from 0 to 3 prior chemotherapy regimens.

With regard to this clone: The antigen is not known.

The time point: peripheral blood 6 weeks after treatment start. CDR3 length equals 15 residues. Germline V gene sequence: CDR1 SGHDT, CDR2 YYEEEE. Trimming removed 0 bases at V and 0 bases at J, with 7 bases between. The assay was immunoSEQ multiplex PCR, and TCRdb's table has in-frame clones only and misses some. The table lists 29,000 or so clones, around 84% of them singletons. Study outcomes and limitations: A pretreatment blood TCR clonality that fell below the median predicted better progression-free and overall survival.

Sequenced here: PBMCs, sampled around atezolizumab (anti-PD-L1) treatment. This chain joins TRBV5-6 and TRBJ1-5, with D uncertain. The sequence derives from a man between 65 and 85 years old with urothelial cancer. The CDR3 here is CASSLGPSSNQPQHF. Written as DNA, the CDR3 is TGTGCCAGCAGCTTGGGTCCGAGTAGCAATCAGCCCCAGCATTTT.